A selection of T cell receptor beta chains follows, all from one sample in a study of cytomegalovirus exposure and HLA in healthy donors. The repertoire was sequenced with immunoSEQ multiplex PCR; TCRdb's copy has only in-frame clones and lacks some. The sample lists 80,000 or so clones; around 60% were seen once. Sequenced: PBMCs. The receptors were sampled from a man aged 25 to 40 in good health and CMV-seropositive. CDR3s include the opening cysteine and the closing phenylalanine or tryptophan. Each record gives: J gene, V gene, D gene, clone size, CDR3 protein, CDR3 DNA. D genes are given only for firm matches. Where a row states a size, it is once, few, many or the class of an expanded clone; other rows omit it.

TRBJ1-4 | TRBV7-9 | NA | NA | CASSGGASGIEEKLFF | TGTGCCAGCAGCGGGGGGGCCTCGGGTATTGAGGAAAAACTGTTTTTT
TRBJ1-6 | TRBV18 | TRBD1 | NA | CASSPPQGSNSPLHF | TGTGCCAGCTCACCACCACAGGGGAGTAATTCACCCCTCCACTTT
TRBJ2-7 | TRBV2 | TRBD2 | NA | CASSERTLAGSYEQYF | TGTGCCAGCAGTGAAAGGACACTAGCGGGGTCCTACGAGCAGTACTTC
TRBJ2-2 | TRBV4-1 | TRBD1 | NA | CASSPSPFDRAKTGELFF | TGCGCCAGCAGCCCCTCCCCCTTCGACAGGGCTAAGACCGGGGAGCTGTTTTTT
TRBJ2-1 | TRBV19 | NA | NA | CASSPQHYNEQFF | TGTGCCAGTAGTCCGCAACACTACAATGAGCAGTTCTTC
TRBJ1-4 | TRBV10-3 | NA | once | CAISDYTATNEKLFF | TGTGCCATCAGTGATTACACCGCAACTAATGAAAAACTGTTTTTT
TRBJ1-1 | TRBV27 | NA | once | CASSLGGGWANTEAFF | TGTGCCAGCAGTTTGGGGGGGGGCTGGGCGAACACTGAAGCTTTCTTT
TRBJ2-7 | TRBV6-1 | TRBD2 | NA | CASSEGLSGGLGNRYEQYF | TGTGCCAGCAGTGAAGGACTGTCGGGAGGGCTAGGCAATCGGTACGAGCAGTACTTC
TRBJ1-1 | TRBV7-2 | NA | NA | CASSLGGPGGDTKTFF | TGTGCCAGCAGCTTAGGGGGCCCGGGGGGCGATACGAAAACTTTCTTT
TRBJ2-7 | TRBV5-5 | TRBD1 | NA | CASSLAWDRGYEQYF | TGTGCCAGCAGCTTGGCCTGGGACAGGGGCTACGAGCAGTACTTC
TRBJ2-7 | TRBV30 | TRBD1 | NA | CAWAGRGTYEQYF | TGTGCCTGGGCTGGCAGGGGGACCTACGAGCAGTACTTC
TRBJ2-1 | TRBV28 | TRBD2 | NA | CATFSGGLYNEQFF | TGTGCCACCTTTAGCGGGGGCCTTTACAATGAGCAGTTCTTC
TRBJ2-7 | TRBV18 | NA | NA | CASSLRGSYEQYF | TGTGCCAGCTCACTTCGGGGCTCCTACGAGCAGTACTTC
TRBJ2-6 | TRBV7-2 | NA | NA | CASSLSPGSGANVLTF | TGTGCCAGCAGCTTAAGCCCAGGCTCTGGGGCCAACGTCCTGACTTTC
TRBJ2-7 | TRBV6-6 | NA | NA | CASSYANDYEQYF | TGTGCCAGCAGTTACGCGAACGACTACGAGCAGTACTTC
TRBJ2-7 | TRBV2 | TRBD2 | NA | CASRSGGAYEQYF | TGTGCCAGCAGGAGCGGGGGGGCCTACGAGCAGTACTTC
TRBJ1-6 | TRBV5-6 | NA | NA | CASSLEGIPTRSPLHF | TGTGCCAGCAGCTTGGAGGGGATTCCCACGAGGTCACCCCTCCACTTT
TRBJ2-7 | TRBV18 | NA | few | CASSPPVAGEASEQYF | TGTGCCAGCTCACCCCCCGTGGCGGGTGAGGCGTCCGAGCAGTACTTC
TRBJ1-1 | TRBV9 | NA | NA | CASSDGTLNTEAFF | TGTGCCAGCAGCGACGGGACACTGAACACTGAAGCTTTCTTT
TRBJ1-1 | TRBV9 | NA | few | CASSVATGREAFF | TGTGCCAGCAGCGTAGCTACGGGGAGGGAAGCTTTCTTT
TRBJ2-5 | TRBV5-1 | TRBD2 | few | CASSFGGSGAETQYF | TGCGCCAGCAGCTTCGGTGGTAGCGGGGCGGAGACCCAGTACTTC
TRBJ2-1 | TRBV9 | TRBD2 | NA | CASSLGTSGREWQFF | TGTGCCAGCAGCCTTGGGACTAGCGGGAGGGAGTGGCAGTTCTTC
TRBJ1-4 | TRBV9 | NA | NA | CASSDGGGDEKLFF | TGTGCCAGCAGCGATGGAGGGGGGGATGAAAAACTGTTTTTT
TRBJ2-7 | TRBV7-9 | TRBD2 | NA | CASSAAGAGGSYEQYF | TGTGCCAGCAGCGCCGCGGGAGCGGGAGGGTCCTACGAGCAGTACTTC
TRBJ1-1 | TRBV7-9 | NA | NA | CASSLERVNTEAFF | TGTGCCAGCAGCTTAGAACGGGTTAACACTGAAGCTTTCTTT
TRBJ2-7 | TRBV14 | NA | NA | CASSQYPGLLPYEQYF | TGTGCCAGCAGCCAATACCCGGGACTTTTACCCTACGAGCAGTACTTC
TRBJ2-7 | TRBV28 | TRBD1 | NA | CASSTTGDYEQYF | TGTGCCAGCAGTACGACAGGGGACTACGAGCAGTACTTC
TRBJ2-7 | TRBV6-6 | NA | NA | CASSYSTGLNEQYF | TGTGCCAGCAGTTACTCAACAGGGTTGAACGAGCAGTACTTC
TRBJ2-7 | TRBV5-4 | TRBD2 | NA | CASSPTSGRTYEQYF | TGTGCCAGCAGTCCTACTAGCGGGAGGACCTACGAGCAGTACTTC
TRBJ1-2 | TRBV10-2 | NA | NA | CASSEGGRIDYTF | TGCGCCAGCAGTGAAGGGGGTAGGATTGACTACACCTTC
TRBJ1-5 | TRBV5-1 | TRBD1 | NA | CASQLTGGRNQPQHF | TGCGCCAGCCAACTGACAGGGGGGCGCAATCAGCCCCAGCATTTT
TRBJ2-3 | TRBV5-1 | NA | NA | CASSLGPEGNTDTQYF | TGCGCCAGCAGCTTGGGGCCGGAGGGAAACACAGATACGCAGTATTTT
TRBJ2-1 | TRBV27 | TRBD2 | NA | CASNLLAGGGRGEQFF | TGTGCCAGCAACCTTCTAGCGGGAGGAGGTAGGGGTGAGCAGTTCTTC
TRBJ1-2 | TRBV15 | NA | NA | CATSTGQNYGYTF | TGTGCCACCAGCACGGGTCAGAACTATGGCTACACCTTC
TRBJ2-5 | TRBV11-3 | TRBD1 | NA | CASSSRTGKEETQYF | TGTGCCAGCAGCTCGAGGACAGGGAAAGAAGAGACCCAGTACTTC
TRBJ2-3 | TRBV5-1 | NA | NA | CASSRDRPDTQYF | TGCGCCAGCAGCCGGGATCGGCCAGATACGCAGTATTTT
TRBJ2-7 | TRBV6-5 | TRBD1 | NA | CASSYTGELNYEQYF | TGTGCCAGCAGTTACACAGGGGAACTCAACTACGAGCAGTACTTC
TRBJ2-3 | TRBV7-2 | NA | NA | CASSRGGFYVDTQYF | TGTGCCAGCAGCCGGGGAGGTTTTTACGTAGATACGCAGTATTTT
TRBJ2-3 | TRBV5-1 | TRBD1 | NA | CASSTTTGSTDTQYF | TGCGCCAGCAGCACCACGACAGGGAGCACAGATACGCAGTATTTT
TRBJ2-1 | TRBV11-3 | NA | NA | CASSLGRRGGNEQFF | TGTGCCAGCAGCTTAGGCAGGAGGGGGGGCAATGAGCAGTTCTTC
TRBJ1-2 | TRBV5-1 | TRBD1 | NA | CASSSGTAANYGYTF | TGCGCCAGCAGCTCCGGGACAGCCGCTAACTATGGCTACACCTTC
TRBJ2-5 | TRBV11-3 | TRBD2 | NA | CASSSKREGPQETQYF | TGTGCCAGCAGCTCAAAGCGGGAGGGCCCGCAAGAGACCCAGTACTTC